Below are 20 T cell receptor beta chains sequenced from a single sample in a study of beta chain features in type 1 diabetes. Study-wide results and limits: Moderate yet significant TCRB CDR3 shortening was seen in Type 1 diabetes patients in all four CD4+ subsets.

Expressed TCRB transcripts were sequenced because the isolated RNA had all been reverse transcribed beforehand. The repertoire was sequenced with immunoSEQ multiplex PCR; TCRdb's copy has only in-frame clones and lacks some. Here the sample spans about 160,000 clones, roughly 9% being singletons. The antigens these receptors bind are not known. Sequencing was carried out using central memory CD4+ T cells from blood. These receptors all come from a woman between 25 and 40 years old with type 1 diabetes.

V gene TRBV30 combines with J gene TRBJ2-1; TRBD2 matches at 9 bases. This CDR3 comprises 11 residues. CDR1 and CDR2 (germline): GTSNPN, SVGIG (reference sequence). The J segment lost 7 bases and the V segment lost 7 bases, leaving 2 bases of the junction unmatched. CDR3: CASSGMNEQFF. The CDR3, as DNA: TGTGCCTCTAGCGGGATGAATGAGCAGTTCTTC.

The chain employs TRBV7-9 and TRBJ1-1, with D possibly matching TRBD1 (5 bases). Germline V lookup: CDR1 SEHNR, CDR2 FQNEAQ (reference sequence). CDR3 size: 17 residues. With 4 bases removed from V and 0 bases from J, the gap between germline ends came to 18 bases. CDR3 residues: CASSSRGGEAVNTEAFF. In nucleotides, the CDR3 is TGTGCCAGCAGCTCGCGGGGGGGGGAGGCGGTGAACACTGAAGCTTTCTTT. Using reference TRBV7-9 and TRBJ1-1 for the parts outside the CDR3, the full variable domain is DTGVSQNPRHKITKRGQNVTFRCDPISEHNRLYWYRQTLGQGPEFLTYFQNEAQLEKSRLLSDRFSAERPKGSFSTLEIQRTEQGDSAMYLCASSSRGGEAVNTEAFFGQGTRLTVV.

This clone appeared a few times. The V call is TRBV5-1, the J call TRBJ2-1; 7 bases match TRBD2. Germline V gene sequence: CDR1 SGHRS, CDR2 YFSETQ. This CDR3 has 15 residues. Germline trimming cut 4 bases from V and 7 bases from J; bases unmatched to any gene: 11. CDR3 region: CASSRTGGRGNEQFF. In DNA form, the CDR3 reads TGCGCCAGCAGCCGCACGGGAGGCCGGGGGAATGAGCAGTTCTTC.

The rearrangement uses TRBV6-1 and TRBJ2-5; 7 bases map to TRBD1. The trim removed 10 bases at V and 2 bases at J, leaving 10 bases unmatched. The germline V gene has CDR1 MNHNS and CDR2 SASEGT. The CDR3 has 14 residues. The CDR3 spells CATAWDRRQETQYF. The CDR3 region has the DNA TGTGCCACGGCATGGGACAGAAGACAAGAGACCCAGTACTTC.

CDR3 sequence reads: CSVFGVDGYTF. CDR3 in DNA: TGCAGCGTTTTCGGGGTCGATGGCTACACCTTC. The chain has TRBV29-1 and TRBJ1-2; D gene uncertain. The V end lost 5 bases, the J end lost 6 bases, and 10 bases lay between the germline ends. Germline lookup yields CDR1 SQVTM and CDR2 ANQGSEA. The CDR3 length is 11 residues.

This clone was observed a few times. The V and J genes are TRBV9 and TRBJ2-1, with 11 bases that match TRBD2. Germline V CDR1 and CDR2: SGDLS, YYNGEE. The CDR3 spans 17 residues. J was trimmed by 0 bases and V by 2 bases; bases with no gene match: 4. The CDR3 DNA reads as TGTGCCAGCAGCGTGGGGACTAGCGGTCACTCCTACAATGAGCAGTTCTTC. It encodes CASSVGTSGHSYNEQFF.

This clone occurred a few times. The chain employs TRBV28 and TRBJ1-1, with 7 bases fitting TRBD1. The CDR3 is 14 amino acids. The ends lost 7 bases at V and 4 bases at J; junction bases unmatched: 9. CDR1 and CDR2 (germline): MDHEN, SYDVKM. CDR3 nucleotide sequence: TGTGCCAGCAAGGGGGCAGGGGTGGCCACTGAAGCTTTCTTT. Protein product: CASKGAGVATEAFF.

The chain recombines TRBV7-2 with TRBJ2-2; 9 bases fit TRBD2. The CDR3 runs 17 residues. Germline lookup yields CDR1 SGHTA and CDR2 FQGNSA. V lost 4 bases, J lost 3 bases, and 9 bases stayed unmatched. The CDR3 DNA is TGTGCCAGCAGCTGGAGAGCGGGAGGCATGGACACCGGGGAGCTGTTTTTT. Protein sequence: CASSWRAGGMDTGELFF.

This clone was detected only a few times. The sample has other DNA sequences that encode this CDR3 too. The chain uses TRBV7-9 and TRBJ1-2; the D gene is possibly TRBD1 (5 bases). This CDR3 is built from 13 residues. V gave up 1 base and J gave up 8 bases, with 11 bases separating them. The germline CDR1 and CDR2 sequences are SEHNR and FQNEAQ (reference sequence). CDR3 DNA sequence: TGTGCCAGCAGCTTAGGGCAGGGATCCGGCTACACCTTC. As protein: CASSLGQGSGYTF.

The rearrangement links TRBV7-2 to TRBJ2-1; D is unresolved. Per germline, CDR1 SGHTA and CDR2 FQGNSA. The CDR3 runs to 12 residues. Trimming took 7 bases from V and 4 from J, leaving 8 bases between them. This CDR3 reads CASTAAYNEQFF. For the CDR3, the DNA is TGTGCCAGCACGGCGGCATACAATGAGCAGTTCTTC.

Details on this clone: One end of the junction varies from germline; a read error may be responsible. The chain uses TRBV5-4 and TRBJ2-2; 15 bases line up with TRBD2. Germline CDR1 SGHNT, CDR2 YYREEE (reference sequence). The CDR3 has 17 amino acids. The CDR3 reads CASRLGLAGGNTGELFF. The CDR3 DNA reads as TGTGCCAGCAGGTTGGGACTAGCGGGAGGAAACACCGGGGAGCTGTTTTTT.

This rearrangement joins TRBV4-2 to TRBJ2-1, with D tentatively TRBD2 (6 bases). CDR3 length equals 16 residues. Trimming removed 1 base at V and 1 base at J, with 11 bases between. CDR1 LGHNA and CDR2 YNFKEQ come from the germline V gene. CDR3 coding DNA: TGTGCCAGCAGCCAAGTGTCCGGGAGTTCCTACAATGAGCAGTTCTTC. Its translation: CASSQVSGSSYNEQFF.

This clone has a handful of counts. The J gene is TRBJ2-5, the V gene TRBV27, with 10 bases lining up with TRBD1. Trimming took 3 bases from V and 1 from J; bases not matched to a gene: 5. The germline gives CDR1 MNHEY, CDR2 SMNVEV (reference sequence). The CDR3 length is 16 residues. The CDR3, as DNA: TGTGCCAGCAGTTTCGGCGGACAGGGGGGCCAAGAGACCCAGTACTTC. This codes for CASSFGGQGGQETQYF.

The J gene is TRBJ2-1, the V gene TRBV7-9, with 7 bases lining up with TRBD1. The CDR3 is 12 residues long. The germline gives CDR1 SEHNR, CDR2 FQNEAQ (reference sequence). V lost 6 bases to trimming and J lost 8 bases; unmatched junction nucleotides: 4. The CDR3, as DNA: TGTGCCAGCAGGGATCAGGGGGATGAGCAGTTCTTC. Translating gives CASRDQGDEQFF. Full variable domain (rest looked up from reference TRBV7-9 and TRBJ2-1): DTGVSQNPRHKITKRGQNVTFRCDPISEHNRLYWYRQTLGQGPEFLTYFQNEAQLEKSRLLSDRFSAERPKGSFSTLEIQRTEQGDSAMYLCASRDQGDEQFFGPGTRLTVL.

This chain joins TRBV11-2 and TRBJ2-7, with 9 nucleotides matching TRBD1. Trimming took 4 bases from V and 6 from J; bases not matched to a gene: 7. The CDR3 runs 14 residues. Germline V gene sequence: CDR1 SGHAT, CDR2 FQNNGV. CDR3 sequence (DNA): TGTGCCAGCAGCTCCTGGGACAGGGTTGGCGAGCAGTACTTC. This sequence encodes CASSSWDRVGEQYF.

This clone came up once. The chain links TRBV5-1 to TRBJ2-7, with D possibly matching TRBD1 (6 bases). The CDR3 covers 14 residues. The germline V gene has CDR1 SGHRS and CDR2 YFSETQ. V was clipped by 4 bases and J by 4 bases, with 15 bases between them. The DNA for the CDR3 is TGCGCCAGCAGCCCATCAGGGGCCGAATACGAGCAGTACTTC. Translating gives CASSPSGAEYEQYF.

This clone turned up a few times. The V gene is TRBV6-5, the J gene TRBJ2-7; 7 positions match TRBD2. Germline CDR1 and CDR2: MNHEY and SVGAGI. The CDR3 is 15 residues long. After removal of 6 bases from V and 0 bases from J, the junction contained 8 bases not matched to a gene. In DNA form, the CDR3 reads TGTGCCAGCAGCCGCAGCGGGGTTAGCTCCTACGAGCAGTACTTC. Residues: CASSRSGVSSYEQYF.

V gene TRBV7-2 combines with J gene TRBJ1-5; 9 bases are shared with TRBD1. The CDR3 loop spans 13 amino acids. V shed 3 bases, J shed 7 bases, and the junction held 1 base outside the gene matches. Germline V lookup: CDR1 SGHTA, CDR2 FQGNSA. The CDR3 nucleotides are TGTGCCAGCAGCTTTACAGGGGGCCAGCCCCAGCATTTT. The encoded protein is CASSFTGGQPQHF.

This clone was observed a handful of times. V usage is TRBV7-3 and J usage is TRBJ1-2; possibly TRBD1 for D (6 bases). The CDR3 loop spans 14 amino acids. The V gene lost 5 bases and the J gene lost 8 bases, with 18 bases spanning the gap. Germline values: CDR1 SGHTA, CDR2 FQGTGA. CDR3 residues: CASSVKPGVDGYTF. The CDR3 bases are TGTGCCAGCAGCGTCAAGCCAGGGGTGGACGGCTACACCTTC.

This clone has more than one count but fewer than ten. The V gene is TRBV2, the J gene TRBJ2-7, with TRBD1 matching over 7 bases. J lost 0 bases, V lost 4 bases, and 9 bases had no gene match. The CDR3 runs 16 residues. Germline CDR1 SNHLY, CDR2 FYNNEI. CDR3: CASSARQGYPSYEQYF. CDR3 sequence (DNA): TGTGCCAGCAGTGCGAGACAGGGATACCCCTCCTACGAGCAGTACTTC.